This T cell receptor (beta chain) originates from a study of molecular identifiers for immune sequencing clone quantification. V was cut by 0 bases and J by 4 bases, with 10 bases left in between. CDR3 length: 15 residues. Looked up from germline, CDR1 is MNHEY and CDR2 is SVGEGT. Using its own MiXCR run on the PCR reads, TCRdb lists one record per CDR3 protein. The table has about 640,000 distinct CDR3 sequences, just under 20% seen once. This clonotype came up many times. Sequenced: naive CD8+ T cells from blood, with Jurkat cell RNA spiked in. Subset in this sample: FACS-sorted CD8+CD4-CCR7+CD45RA+ naive T cells. This TCR came from a human donor in good health. Some libraries in this study had Jurkat cell RNA spiked in. The rearrangement uses TRBV6-2 or TRBV6-3 and TRBJ2-4, with a weak D call TRBD2 (5 bases). The CDR3 DNA follows: TGTGCCAGCAGTTACTCGATAGGACTTAAAAACATTCAGTACTTC. This sequence encodes CASSYSIGLKNIQYF.